This T cell receptor beta chain was observed in a study of PD-1 blockade in classical Hodgkin lymphoma (dated by TCRdb to 2018 to 2020). With respect to the entire study: Nivolumab dosing was 3 mg/kg intravenously every 2 weeks, continuing until either disease progression or unacceptable toxicity. The study used CyTOF and TCR beta sequencing to define a peripheral blood immune signature of response to PD-1 blockade in classical Hodgkin lymphoma. The paper as a whole reports these results and caveats: Baseline TCR diversity was reported to be lower in newly diagnosed patients than in healthy donors, and even lower in relapsed/refractory patients. Lower diversity was observed in patients in whom nivolumab was started less than 1 year after ASCT, and these patients were excluded from later analyses so that confounding by immune reconstitution would be avoided. The study was restricted to a single clinical trial cohort, and the causes of repertoire differences, possibly disease activity or prior therapy, were left undefined. Trial patients with a complete response had baseline diversity similar to that of newly diagnosed patients, while partial responders and progressors had significantly lower diversity. A significant rise by C4D1 was seen in CD4+ but not CD8+ TCR diversity (p=0.0027 vs p=0.16), with the rise being most apparent in complete responders (p=0.02).

Trimming removed 3 bases from V and 8 bases from J, leaving 14 bases between the germline ends. The germline V gene yields MNHEY for CDR1 and SVGAGI for CDR2. The CDR3, from cysteine to phenylalanine, totals 14 residues. The kept DNA is CDR3 alone, 42 bases in frame from the first base. The Qiagen DNeasy kit was used to extract genomic DNA both from unsorted PBMCs and from the negatively selected CD4+ and CD8+ fractions. Amplification of TCR beta CDR3 regions was done by immunoSEQ multiplex PCR with primers that anneal to V and J segments. A synthetic immune receptor repertoire was used to minimize amplification bias, and remaining bias was computationally removed after sequencing. Under the source paper's analysis protocol: Repertoire diversity was quantified as the Shannon entropy index using custom Python scripts. Unsorted, CD4+ and CD8+ repertoires were examined separately, except in combined analyses, for which CD4+ and CD8+ sequences were merged in silico. Clonal expansion was defined as at least a 2-fold frequency increase after treatment relative to C1D1, with a pseudocount of 0.5 for undetected baseline clones. Clones with 0 or 1 copy at C1D1 were classified as singleton clones, and clones with 2 or more copies were classified as non-singleton clones. Clones expanded in unsorted samples were assigned a CD4+, CD8+ or unknown annotation through matching of protein sequences in sorted samples from the same patient. Wilcoxon tests on paired samples were used to test diversity changes from C1D1 to C4D1. This immuneACCESS table, as held by TCRdb, lists in-frame sequences with V and J called but not all clones. Of the missing ones, under half trace to an unresolved V gene in checked studies; the others have no known cause. D and trimming were read from the DNA, whereas the V and J calls and clone size are those reported in that table. Present in this sample are about 6,400 clones, about nine tenths of which were seen just once. The leading ten clones occupy approximately 1.5% of the sample.

Comments on this clone: This receptor's antigen is unknown. No much larger clone exists at a distance of one base, and base qualities are not known.

Sample time point, as interpreted from the label and publication: cycle 4 day 1 (C4D1), after five to seven weeks of nivolumab. Every trial patient had relapsed after autologous stem cell transplantation, and cohorts A, B and C differed in prior brentuximab vedotin exposure. Using a Miltenyi CD4+ T cell isolation kit, CD4+ T cells were purified from thawed PBMCs through magnetic negative selection. The trial cohort included 55 to 60 patients with relapsed/refractory classical Hodgkin lymphoma, and each patient had a best overall response of complete response, partial response or progressive disease. In the multi-cohort phase II CheckMate 205 trial, trial patients received single-agent nivolumab. An independent review committee assessed best overall response using the 2007 International Working Group response criteria. PBMCs from the trial were collected at three points: immediately before nivolumab initiation (C1D1), and during therapy at cycle 2 day 1 and cycle 4 day 1. Peripheral blood was collected in 8 mL Vacutainer Cell Preparation Tubes, from which PBMCs were isolated by centrifugation and then cryopreserved. Purified CD4+ and CD8+ fractions were generated only in cases for which an additional PBMC sample was available. Magnetically labelled cells were removed on LS columns in a quadroMACS separator, and the flow-through was retained as the purified fraction.

The rearranged chain carries TRBV6-5 and TRBJ1-5; matching of 6 bases hints at TRBD1 as the D gene. The sequences come from CD4+ T cells from blood, collected before the fourth cycle of nivolumab. The sequence derives from a human donor with classical Hodgkin lymphoma. The DNA sequence is as follows: TGTGCCAGCAGTTATGGTCAGGGGTGGGAGCCCCAGCATTTT. This gives the protein CASSYGQGWEPQHF.